This T cell receptor (beta chain) was captured in a study of T cells in Graves' hyperthyroidism and ophthalmopathy. This clonotype showed up just a few times. Its antigen is not identified. The investigators amplified TCR beta CDR3 regions from RNA transcripts. Primed by the HTBI set, a first-round RT-PCR was run on the TCR CDR3. MiXCR, applied by TCRdb to the multiplex PCR reads, yields one record per CDR3 protein. Altogether some 420,000 distinct CDR3 sequences are present, approximately 14% being singletons, with the ten largest covering 5% to 6.5%. V was clipped by 4 bases and J by 6 bases; unmatched bases: 19. Germline V CDR1 and CDR2: MDHEN, SYDVKM. The CDR3 length is 19 residues. Study-level points and caveats: Separation of ophthalmopathy from stable hyperthyroidism was achieved by a 13 V-J model.

The TCR sequence derives from a woman under 30 with Graves' hyperthyroidism. The rearrangement links TRBV28 to TRBJ2-7, with TRBD2 identical over 12 bases. The sequencing input was blood. The CDR3 region is CASSSPRTTTSGSLSEQYF. In DNA, the CDR3 is TGTGCCAGCAGTTCCCCCCGGACAACGACTAGCGGGAGCCTGAGCGAGCAGTACTTC.